This passage covers 25 T cell receptor beta chains from one sample sequenced in a study of blood T cell repertoires in COVID-19. Profiling relied on immunoSEQ multiplex PCR, and the TCRdb table lists in-frame clones only, not all of them. The data show fewer than 250,000 clones, 70% to 90% seen once. Sequencing was performed on peripheral blood. These receptors came from a woman aged 70-85 years with active or convalescent COVID-19.

The V gene is TRBV5-1, the J gene TRBJ1-2, with a possible D match to TRBD1 (5 bases). The CDR3 has 13 residues. The germline V gene has CDR1 SGHRS and CDR2 YFSETQ. Trimming took 3 bases from V and 4 from J, leaving 10 bases between them. This CDR3 reads CASSSRDSYGYTF. For the CDR3, the DNA is TGCGCCAGCAGCTCCCGGGACTCCTATGGCTACACCTTC.

This sequence joins TRBV7-9 and TRBJ2-1; 8 bases line up with TRBD1. Unmatched junction bases numbered 8, after V lost 4 bases and J lost 0 bases. CDR3 length equals 17 residues. CDR1 is SEHNR, CDR2 FQNEAQ, per germline (reference sequence). CDR3 loop: CASSSGGDWASYNEQFF. CDR3 nucleotides: TGTGCCAGCAGCTCAGGGGGCGATTGGGCCTCCTACAATGAGCAGTTCTTC.

The CDR3 DNA follows: TGCAGCGGCTGGGGGGAACTAGCGGGAGGGCCGCCAGATACGCAGTATTTT. It specifies CSGWGELAGGPPDTQYF. The chain couples TRBV29-1 to TRBJ2-3; 13 positions agree with TRBD2. V shed 7 bases, J shed 4 bases, and the junction held 14 bases outside the gene matches. The germline V gene has CDR1 SQVTM and CDR2 ANQGSEA. CDR3 size: 17 residues.

V gene TRBV6-2 or TRBV6-3 combines with J gene TRBJ1-1; D might be TRBD1 (6 bases). The germline V gene has CDR1 MNHEY and CDR2 SVGEGT. This CDR3 region has 13 residues. V gave up 5 bases and J gave up 2 bases, with 9 bases separating them. The CDR3 bases are TGTGCCAGCAGTATACAGGGAAACACTGAAGCTTTCTTT. Translation gives CASSIQGNTEAFF.

CDR3 nucleotide sequence: TGCAGCGCCTACGGTGGGCTCCAAGAGACCCAGTACTTC. Protein product: CSAYGGLQETQYF. The chain is built from TRBV29-1 and TRBJ2-5, with D uncertain. The V and J ends lost 7 bases and 1 base respectively, with 13 bases between them. The CDR3 length is 13 residues. CDR1 SQVTM and CDR2 ANQGSEA come from the germline V gene.

The CDR3 spells CASSLLEEEAFF. The CDR3 DNA follows: TGTGCCAGCAGCTTGTTAGAAGAAGAAGCTTTCTTT. The chain uses TRBV5-6 and TRBJ1-1; D gene ambiguous. CDR3 length: 12 amino acids. Germline CDR1 reads SGHDT; CDR2 reads YYEEEE. The V and J ends lost 1 base and 8 bases respectively, with 9 bases between them.

This chain uses TRBV19 with TRBJ1-3, with 9 bases fitting TRBD1. V lost 3 bases, J lost 0 bases, and 9 bases stayed unmatched. The CDR3 length is 18 residues. Germline CDR1 reads LNHDA; CDR2 reads SQIVND (reference sequence). The CDR3 loop is CASSMSGTGSSSGNTIYF. CDR3 nucleotides: TGTGCCAGTAGTATGTCGGGGACAGGGTCGTCCTCTGGAAACACCATATATTTT.

This clone was recorded a few times. V and J are TRBV5-1 and TRBJ1-5, with TRBD1 matching 7 bases. Germline V CDR1 and CDR2: SGHRS, YFSETQ. The CDR3 is made up of 15 amino acids. The V gene end was trimmed by 0 bases and the J gene end by 4 bases; junction bases not matched to a gene: 4. CDR3 sequence (DNA): TGCGCCAGCAGCTTGGAGGGGGCGTGGAATCAGCCCCAGCATTTT. Translated: CASSLEGAWNQPQHF. Combining the CDR3 with reference TRBV5-1 and TRBJ1-5 gives the whole variable domain KAGVTQTPRYLIKTRGQQVTLSCSPISGHRSVSWYQQTPGQGLQFLFEYFSETQRNKGNFPGRFSGRQFSNSRSEMNVSTLELGDSALYLCASSLEGAWNQPQHFGDGTRLSIL.

V gene TRBV19 combines with J gene TRBJ2-2, with 12 nucleotides matching TRBD1. Germline V lookup: CDR1 LNHDA, CDR2 SQIVND (reference sequence). V gave up 10 bases and J gave up 6 bases; unmatched junction bases: 9. The CDR3 covers 15 residues. The CDR3 sequence: CATGGQGAGSGELFF. The CDR3 DNA sequence: TGTGCCACCGGGGGACAGGGGGCTGGGTCCGGGGAGCTGTTTTTT.

The CDR3 protein is CASSYRTGGVKETQYF. The DNA of the CDR3 is TGTGCCAGCAGTTACCGGACAGGGGGCGTGAAAGAGACCCAGTACTTC. The chain combines TRBV6-5 with TRBJ2-5, with 11 nucleotides matching TRBD1. With V trimmed by 2 bases and J by 3 bases, 5 bases remained unmatched. The CDR3 is made up of 16 amino acids. The germline CDR1 and CDR2 sequences are MNHEY and SVGAGI.

The chain joins TRBV4-1 to TRBJ2-7, with 15 bases aligning to TRBD2. Germline V gene lookup returns CDR1 MGHRA and CDR2 YSYEKL. This CDR3 has 17 amino acids. The ends lost 3 bases at V and 3 bases at J; junction bases unmatched: 6. The CDR3 region is CASSHYTGLAGGYEQYF. The DNA for the CDR3 is TGCGCCAGCAGCCATTACACGGGACTAGCGGGAGGCTACGAGCAGTACTTC.

This chain connects TRBV11-2 to TRBJ2-1; 9 bases line up with TRBD1. The CDR3 totals 14 residues. Per germline, CDR1 SGHAT and CDR2 FQNNGV. Germline trimming cut 8 bases from V and 3 bases from J; bases unmatched to any gene: 5. DNA of the CDR3: TGTGCCAGCGGGGGACAGGGCTTCTACAATGAGCAGTTCTTC. Translation: CASGGQGFYNEQFF.

The rearrangement joins TRBV11-3 to TRBJ2-2; D is possibly TRBD1 (6 bases). CDR1 is SGHNT and CDR2 is YENEEA in the germline V gene. V lost 2 bases and J lost 6, with 10 bases in between. CDR3 length equals 14 residues. As DNA, the CDR3 is TGTGCCAGCAGCTTAAGGGGGAAACCCGGGGAGCTGTTTTTT. Its translation: CASSLRGKPGELFF.

This rearrangement joins TRBV30 to TRBJ1-1; 7 bases are a match to TRBD1. V dropped 3 bases and J dropped 2; count of bases not matched to a gene: 12. Germline assignment: CDR1 GTSNPN and CDR2 SVGIG (reference sequence). The CDR3 consists of 16 residues. The chain's CDR3 is CAWSLGGGGFNTEAFF. The CDR3 DNA sequence: TGTGCCTGGAGCCTAGGGGGCGGGGGGTTCAACACTGAAGCTTTCTTT.

The rearrangement links TRBV3-1 (or the pseudogene TRBV3-2) to TRBJ2-1; TRBD2 matches 10 bases. This CDR3 comprises 18 residues. V shed 3 bases, J shed 0 bases, and the junction held 8 bases outside the gene matches. Per the germline V gene, CDR1 is LGHDT and CDR2 is YNNKEL (reference sequence). The CDR3 coding sequence is TGTGCCAGCAGCCACCTGACTAGCGGGTTTAGCTCCTACAATGAGCAGTTCTTC. This translates into CASSHLTSGFSSYNEQFF.

This clone was counted between two and nine times. The CDR3 spells CASSHRDRRNTGELFF. The CDR3 DNA is TGTGCCAGCAGCCATCGGGACAGGAGGAACACCGGGGAGCTGTTTTTT. This rearrangement joins TRBV4-2 to TRBJ2-2; 8 bases fit TRBD1. The V and J ends lost 3 bases and 1 base, in that order; junction bases with no gene match: 4. The CDR3 consists of 16 residues. Germline values: CDR1 LGHNA, CDR2 YNFKEQ.

The chain is built from TRBV15 and TRBJ2-5; D may be TRBD2 (8 bases). V lost 5 bases to trimming and J lost 7 bases, with 20 bases between them. The CDR3 sequence is 15 residues long. The germline V gene encodes CDR1 LNHNV and CDR2 YYDKDF (reference sequence). In DNA form, the CDR3 reads TGTGCCACCAGCTCAGGACTAGCTCAGGGGGGGACCCAGTACTTC. Its translation is CATSSGLAQGGTQYF.

This clone showed up just a few times. The chain joins TRBV7-2 to TRBJ2-1; 8 bases agree with TRBD2. CDR1 and CDR2 (germline): SGHTA, FQGNSA. V shed 1 base and J 5 bases; nucleotides not matched to a gene: 16. The CDR3 contains 19 residues. The CDR3 loop reads CASSLVAGGTGTRDNEQFF. The CDR3, as DNA: TGTGCCAGCAGCTTAGTCGCCGGGGGTACCGGGACTAGAGACAATGAGCAGTTCTTC.

The rearrangement uses TRBV29-1 and TRBJ2-5; D perhaps matches TRBD2 (5 bases). The CDR3 has 11 amino acids. In germline, CDR1 is SQVTM, CDR2 ANQGSEA. The V end was cut by 4 bases, the J end by 5 bases, with 8 bases between. The chain's CDR3 is CSVVWRETQYF. CDR3 DNA sequence: TGCAGCGTTGTGTGGAGGGAGACCCAGTACTTC.

The CDR3 loop reads CASSPGGPGGYTF. The CDR3 bases are TGTGCCAGCAGCCCAGGGGGCCCCGGGGGCTACACCTTC. The chain has TRBV6-5 and TRBJ1-2; 8 bases match TRBD1. Germline values: CDR1 MNHEY, CDR2 SVGAGI. V gave up 6 bases and J gave up 8 bases; unmatched junction bases: 8. The CDR3 is made up of 13 amino acids.

The chain links TRBV27 to TRBJ2-1; TRBD2 matches at 13 bases. V was clipped by 6 bases and J by 9 bases; unmatched bases: 2. The CDR3 extends over 13 amino acids. CDR1 MNHEY and CDR2 SMNVEV come from the germline V gene (reference sequence). CDR3 DNA: TGTGCCAGCAGACTAGCGGGAGGGGGTGAGCAGTTCTTC. Amino acid sequence: CASRLAGGGEQFF.

The genes are TRBV18 and TRBJ2-3; maybe TRBD2 (6 bases). In germline, CDR1 is KGHSH, CDR2 LQKENI. V shed 3 bases and J shed 3 bases, with 10 bases lying between them. The CDR3 sequence is 14 residues long. This CDR3 reads CASSPGEVTDTQYF. The CDR3 coding sequence is TGTGCCAGCTCACCCGGGGAGGTAACAGATACGCAGTATTTT.

The V gene is TRBV7-2, the J gene TRBJ2-5, with 7 nucleotides matching TRBD1. V lost 5 bases, J lost 0 bases, and 6 bases stayed unmatched. This CDR3 has 15 amino acids. Germline lookup yields CDR1 SGHTA and CDR2 FQGNSA. Here the CDR3 reads CASSPGQLYQETQYF. The CDR3 nucleotides are TGTGCCAGCAGCCCGGGACAGCTGTACCAAGAGACCCAGTACTTC.

The chain links TRBV28 to TRBJ1-5; D possibly corresponds to TRBD1 (6 bases). This CDR3 has 14 residues. Trimming shortened V by 6 bases and J by 4 bases, and 13 bases separated the two germline ends. Per the germline V gene, CDR1 is MDHEN and CDR2 is SYDVKM. The CDR3: CASSSDRLNQPQHF. In DNA, the CDR3 is TGTGCCAGCAGCTCCGACAGGCTAAATCAGCCCCAGCATTTT.

The J gene is TRBJ2-1, the V gene TRBV20-1; TRBD2 matches 13 bases. Germline V gives CDR1 DFQATT, CDR2 SNEGSKA (reference sequence). The CDR3 runs to 16 residues. The V segment lost 3 bases and the J segment 4 bases; nucleotides outside the gene matches: 6. Here the CDR3 reads CSASPLAGGLYNEQFF. The CDR3 bases are TGCAGTGCTAGTCCACTAGCGGGAGGGCTGTACAATGAGCAGTTCTTC.